These 24 T cell receptor beta chains were all obtained from the same sample, sequenced in a study of post-analysis software for immune sequencing data. Findings and limits, study-wide: Comparison of patients with controls showed about 5 TRBV segments more frequent in patients, TRBV5-6, TRBV5-1 and TRBV20-1 among them.

cDNA libraries for TCR beta contained unique molecular identifiers. One entry per CDR3 protein results from TCRdb running MiXCR on the PCR reads. The repertoire holds about 800,000 distinct CDR3 sequences, with 25% to 30% as singletons. The antigens for these receptors are not known. The sequencing input was blood. The receptors were gathered from a girl aged 5 to 17 with multiple sclerosis.

In the case of this clonotype: Likely a read error: the CDR3 ends without its conserved phenylalanine or tryptophan. This chain uses TRBV5-1 with TRBJ1-2, with TRBD1 matching over 7 bases. J lost 0 bases, V lost 4 bases, and 3 bases had no gene match. The CDR3 sequence is 14 residues long. Germline CDR1 and CDR2: SGHRS and YFSETQ. This CDR3 reads CASSGGQTNYGYTL. The CDR3 DNA is TGCGCCAGCAGCGGGGGACAGACTAACTATGGCTACACCCTC.

This clonotype was seen only a few times. The chain carries TRBV3-1 and TRBJ2-7; D may correspond to TRBD1 or TRBD2 (5 bases each). This CDR3 is built from 15 residues. The ends were cut back, 0 bases at V and 3 bases at J, with 12 bases in the middle. Germline CDR1 is LGHDT and CDR2 is YNNKEL (reference sequence). The CDR3 region is CASSQDGARYYEQYF. Here the CDR3 DNA reads TGTGCCAGCAGCCAAGACGGGGCACGATACTACGAGCAGTACTTC.

V is TRBV9 and J is TRBJ1-5; D uncertain. V lost 0 bases and J 6 bases, leaving 7 bases between the germline ends. Per the germline V gene, CDR1 is SGDLS and CDR2 is YYNGEE. The CDR3 runs 13 residues. The CDR3 nucleotides read TGTGCCAGCAGCGTAGGGGTGACTCAGCCCCAGCATTTT. It is translated as CASSVGVTQPQHF.

Regarding this clonotype: The junction does not match germline at one end; this may be a read error. The chain links TRBV5-1 to TRBJ2-2; 9 nucleotides agree with TRBD2. CDR1 is SGHRS and CDR2 is YFSETQ in the germline V gene. The CDR3 is 18 amino acids. CDR3 DNA: TGCGCCAGCAGCTTGGTTGTAGCGGGGGCCCCTCGGGCCGGGGGGCTGTTTTTT. Translating it yields CASSLVVAGAPRAGGLFF.

The sample holds a few counts of this clonotype. V and J are TRBV15 and TRBJ1-1; no firm D call. The CDR3 is made up of 12 amino acids. Germline loops: CDR1 LNHNV, CDR2 YYDKDF (reference sequence). V lost 3 bases and J 6 bases, leaving 8 bases between the germline ends. CDR3 sequence (DNA): TGTGCCACCAGCAGGGACGGGTCTGAAGCTTTCTTT. This encodes CATSRDGSEAFF.

This clonotype was detected a few times. The rearrangement links TRBV20-1 to TRBJ1-6; perhaps TRBD1 as D (6 bases). V lost 5 bases and J 7 bases, leaving 27 bases between the germline ends. There are 18 residues in the CDR3. Germline CDR1 and CDR2: DFQATT and SNEGSKA (reference sequence). CDR3 sequence reads: CSARITFNRVGINSPLHF. CDR3 sequence (DNA): TGCAGTGCTCGGATAACTTTCAACAGGGTTGGCATCAATTCACCCCTCCACTTT.

The rearrangement joins TRBV7-2 to TRBJ2-1; the match to TRBD2 covers 11 bases. This CDR3 is built from 15 residues. In germline, CDR1 is SGHTA, CDR2 FQGNSA. V trimming: 5 bases; J trimming: 5 bases; junction bases outside the gene matches: 5. CDR3 coding DNA: TGTGCCAGCAGCATCCGGGGACTAGCGGACAATGAGCAGTTCTTC. Translated: CASSIRGLADNEQFF.

This clonotype was recorded a few times. V gene TRBV10-2 combines with J gene TRBJ1-5; D gene unclear. The CDR3 loop spans 14 amino acids. The ends were cut back, 4 bases at V and 9 bases at J, with 16 bases in the middle. Germline loops: CDR1 WSHSY, CDR2 SAAADI. Here the CDR3 reads CASSGAMIDRPQHF. The CDR3 DNA reads TGCGCCAGCAGTGGGGCCATGATCGATCGGCCCCAGCATTTT.

This clonotype was seen only a few times. The rearrangement joins TRBV4-3 to TRBJ1-2, with 10 bases aligning to TRBD1. The CDR3 totals 15 residues. Trimming cost V 3 bases and J 5 bases; bases outside gene matches: 6. The germline gives CDR1 LGHNA, CDR2 YSLEER. For the CDR3, the DNA is TGCGCCAGCAGCCACCGGGACAGGGGAGGGTATGGCTACACCTTC. It translates to CASSHRDRGGYGYTF.

In regard to this clonotype: At one boundary the junction diverges from the germline segment, which might be a read error. The rearrangement joins TRBV6-5 to TRBJ2-5; 9 bases line up with TRBD1. The CDR3 loop spans 14 amino acids. Germline V gene data show CDR1 as MNHEY and CDR2 as SVGAGI. For the CDR3, the DNA is TGTGCCGGCAGCCAAACAGGGGGCCGTGAGACCCAGTACTTC. Translation gives CAGSQTGGRETQYF.

The chain joins TRBV10-3 to TRBJ2-7; 8 nucleotides agree with TRBD1. The CDR3 covers 13 residues. Germline V gene sequence: CDR1 ENHRY, CDR2 SYGVKD. Losses at the gene ends were 0 bases for V and 5 bases for J; bases not matched to a gene: 0. This CDR3 is CAISESDRDEQYF. The CDR3 nucleotides are TGTGCCATCAGTGAGTCGGACAGGGACGAGCAGTACTTC.

This clonotype was seen a few times. This chain's CDR3 is CASSESASATNEKLFF. Here the CDR3 DNA reads TGTGCCAGCAGTGAATCCGCCAGCGCAACTAATGAAAAACTGTTTTTT. The V gene is TRBV25-1, the J gene TRBJ1-4; D not certain. The CDR3 runs 16 residues. V was trimmed by 1 base and J by 0 bases, leaving 9 bases between them. From germline, CDR1 is MGHDK and CDR2 SYGVNS.

The rearrangement links TRBV29-1 to TRBJ2-2, with D tentatively TRBD1 or TRBD2 (5 bases each). This CDR3 has 14 amino acids. Looked up from germline, CDR1 is SQVTM and CDR2 is ANQGSEA. Trimming cost V 7 bases and J 7 bases, with 19 bases left between them. CDR3: CSATLGRMDGELFF. CDR3 nucleotides: TGCAGCGCTACCTTGGGACGGATGGACGGGGAGCTGTTTTTT.

This clonotype was counted ten times or more. The J gene is TRBJ2-1, the V gene TRBV7-8; D unresolved. The germline CDR1 and CDR2 sequences are SGHVS and FQNEAQ. The ends were cut back, 3 bases at V and 10 bases at J, with 10 bases in the middle. This CDR3 region has 12 residues. The CDR3 loop is CASSFERGEQFF. For the CDR3, the DNA is TGTGCCAGCAGCTTCGAGAGAGGAGAGCAGTTCTTC.

The chain links TRBV5-6 to TRBJ1-2; TRBD1 matches at 11 bases. The CDR3 spans 19 residues. CDR1 is SGHDT and CDR2 is YYEEEE in the germline V gene. J lost 5 bases, V lost 4 bases, and 19 bases had no gene match. In DNA form, the CDR3 reads TGTGCCAGCAGCCCGGCTATGACCGGGACAGGGGGTCCGAGGTATGGCTACACCTTC. This codes for CASSPAMTGTGGPRYGYTF. Based on the CDR3 plus reference TRBV5-6 and TRBJ1-2, the full variable domain is DAGVTQSPTHLIKTRGQQVTLRCSPKSGHDTVSWYQQALGQGPQFIFQYYEEEERQRGNFPDRFSGHQFPNYSSELNVNALLLGDSALYLCASSPAMTGTGGPRYGYTFGSGTRLTVV.

CDR3 loop: CASSFPAGVNEQFF. The CDR3 nucleotides are TGCGCCAGCAGCTTCCCAGCGGGAGTCAATGAGCAGTTCTTC. The gene calls are TRBV5-1 and TRBJ2-1; 8 nucleotides align to TRBD2. The CDR3 is 14 amino acids. Looked up from germline, CDR1 is SGHRS and CDR2 is YFSETQ. Unmatched junction bases numbered 4, after V lost 2 bases and J lost 6 bases.

This chain links TRBV4-3 with TRBJ1-5, with a possible D match to TRBD1 (6 bases). Trimming left V 1 base short and J 5 bases short, with 15 bases between. The CDR3 loop spans 16 amino acids. Germline V lookup: CDR1 LGHNA, CDR2 YSLEER. CDR3: CASSQGIDRWDQPQHF. The CDR3 DNA reads as TGCGCCAGCAGCCAAGGGATCGACAGGTGGGATCAGCCCCAGCATTTT.

The chain combines TRBV28 with TRBJ1-2; maybe TRBD1 (6 bases). The germline V gene encodes CDR1 MDHEN and CDR2 SYDVKM. This CDR3 has 14 amino acids. Trimming stripped 5 bases from V and 10 bases from J, with 20 bases between. This chain's CDR3 is CASSDRSYPEIYTF. In DNA form, the CDR3 reads TGTGCCAGCAGTGACAGGTCCTACCCAGAGATCTACACCTTC.

This clonotype was seen once. The genes are TRBV11-2 and TRBJ1-2, with D tentatively TRBD1 (5 bases). Trimming shortened V by 1 base and J by 2 bases, and 17 bases separated the two germline ends. The CDR3 runs to 17 residues. CDR1 SGHAT and CDR2 FQNNGV come from the germline V gene. As DNA, the CDR3 is TGTGCCAGCAGCTTAGGCCGCCTCTTGGACATCAACTATGGCTACACCTTC. Translation: CASSLGRLLDINYGYTF. Complete variable domain (other parts from reference TRBV11-2 and TRBJ1-2): EAGVAQSPRYKIIEKRQSVAFWCNPISGHATLYWYQQILGQGPKLLIQFQNNGVVDDSQLPKDRFSAERLKGVDSTLKIQPAKLEDSAVYLCASSLGRLLDINYGYTFGSGTRLTVV.

The V call is TRBV6-1, the J call TRBJ2-3; 7 positions match TRBD2. The junction had 2 bases not matched to a gene; V was cut back by 0 bases and J by 2 bases. Germline V gives CDR1 MNHNS, CDR2 SASEGT. This CDR3 has 15 residues. The CDR3 DNA reads TGTGCCAGCAGTGAAGCAGCGGGGCCCACAGATACGCAGTATTTT. Residues: CASSEAAGPTDTQYF.

V is TRBV4-3 and J is TRBJ2-2; D is undetermined. Germline V gene data show CDR1 as LGHNA and CDR2 as YSLEER. This CDR3 is 16 amino acids long. Trimming cost V 0 bases and J 4 bases, with 12 bases left between them. CDR3 bases: TGCGCCAGCAGCCAAGATCTGGGCATTCTCACCGGGGAGCTGTTTTTT. This codes for CASSQDLGILTGELFF.

This clonotype was detected only a few times. This sequence joins TRBV20-1 and TRBJ2-3; tentative D call: TRBD2 (5 bases). The CDR3 covers 15 residues. The V and J ends lost 3 bases and 0 bases respectively, with 13 bases between them. CDR1 DFQATT and CDR2 SNEGSKA come from the germline V gene (reference sequence). CDR3 region: CSARARATSTDTQYF. The CDR3 DNA follows: TGCAGTGCTAGGGCGAGGGCGACTAGCACAGATACGCAGTATTTT.

The genes are TRBV2 and TRBJ2-5; a possible D gene is TRBD1 (7 bases). From germline, CDR1 is SNHLY and CDR2 FYNNEI. The CDR3 spans 15 residues. Trimming took 4 bases from V and 5 from J, leaving 17 bases between them. The CDR3: CASSVLGQAGETQYF. The CDR3 nucleotides are TGTGCCAGCAGTGTACTAGGACAGGCGGGGGAGACCCAGTACTTC.

This chain connects TRBV7-9 to TRBJ2-1, with TRBD1 identical over 8 bases. Germline values: CDR1 SEHNR, CDR2 FQNEAQ (reference sequence). The CDR3 contains 15 residues. After removal of 5 bases from V and 4 bases from J, the junction contained 7 bases not matched to a gene. In DNA, the CDR3 is TGTGCCAGCAGCCCTCCGAGACAGGGGTACAATGAGCAGTTCTTC. It codes for CASSPPRQGYNEQFF.